This entry lists 4 T cell receptor beta chains sequenced from one sample in a study of blood T cell repertoires in COVID-19. Profiled with immunoSEQ multiplex PCR; TCRdb holds only in-frame clones, not every one. The data contain over 200,000 clones, about 90% of them singletons. Material: peripheral blood. The receptor source for this set is a man aged 18 to 30 with active or convalescent COVID-19.

The chain couples TRBV27 to TRBJ1-1; 9 nucleotides line up with TRBD1. In germline, CDR1 is MNHEY, CDR2 SMNVEV (reference sequence). This CDR3 comprises 14 residues. The trim removed 6 bases at V and 4 bases at J, leaving 6 bases unmatched. CDR3 amino acids: CASRRQGGSTEAFF. The CDR3 region has the DNA TGTGCCAGCAGACGACAGGGGGGGAGCACTGAAGCTTTCTTT.

This chain joins TRBV3-1 (or the pseudogene TRBV3-2) and TRBJ1-1; D not certain. The CDR3 spans 13 residues. The V end lost 2 bases, the J end lost 2 bases, and 6 bases lay between the germline ends. CDR1 is LGHDT and CDR2 is YNNKEL in the germline V gene (reference sequence). The CDR3 nucleotides are TGTGCCAGCAGCCAACGGACTAACACTGAAGCTTTCTTT. Encoded protein: CASSQRTNTEAFF.

The rearrangement joins TRBV24-1 to TRBJ2-1; 9 nucleotides match TRBD1. The CDR3 extends over 13 amino acids. Germline CDR1 is KGHDR and CDR2 is SFDVKD. Trimming removed 10 bases from V and 9 bases from J; junction bases left unmatched: 9. CDR3 in amino acids: CATAGQGMGEQFF. The CDR3, as DNA: TGTGCCACGGCGGGACAGGGAATGGGTGAGCAGTTCTTC.

V gene TRBV30 combines with J gene TRBJ1-3, with D possibly TRBD1 on 5 matching bases. CDR3 length: 15 amino acids. The V end lost 4 bases, the J end lost 5 bases, and 18 bases lay between the germline ends. From germline, CDR1 is GTSNPN and CDR2 SVGIG (reference sequence). The CDR3 DNA reads as TGTGCCTGGATCCAGGGAACGACGGCCCGAAACACCATATATTTT. This translates into CAWIQGTTARNTIYF.